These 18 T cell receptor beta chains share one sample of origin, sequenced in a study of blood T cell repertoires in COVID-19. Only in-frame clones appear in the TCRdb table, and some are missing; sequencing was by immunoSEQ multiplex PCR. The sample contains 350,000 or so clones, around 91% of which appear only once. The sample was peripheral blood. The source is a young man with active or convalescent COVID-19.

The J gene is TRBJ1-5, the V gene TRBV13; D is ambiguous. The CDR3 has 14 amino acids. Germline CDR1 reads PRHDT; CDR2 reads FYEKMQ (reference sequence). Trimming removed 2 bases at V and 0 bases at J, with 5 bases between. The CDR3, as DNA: TGTGCCAGCAGCTTAAGAGGTAGCAATCAGCCCCAGCATTTT. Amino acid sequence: CASSLRGSNQPQHF.

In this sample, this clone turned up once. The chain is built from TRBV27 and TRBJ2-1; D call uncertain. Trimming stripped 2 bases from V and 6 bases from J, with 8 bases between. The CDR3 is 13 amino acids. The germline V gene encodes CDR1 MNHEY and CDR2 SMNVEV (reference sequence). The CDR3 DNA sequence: TGTGCCAGCAGTTTAGCGGTAGGCAATGAGCAGTTCTTC. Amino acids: CASSLAVGNEQFF.

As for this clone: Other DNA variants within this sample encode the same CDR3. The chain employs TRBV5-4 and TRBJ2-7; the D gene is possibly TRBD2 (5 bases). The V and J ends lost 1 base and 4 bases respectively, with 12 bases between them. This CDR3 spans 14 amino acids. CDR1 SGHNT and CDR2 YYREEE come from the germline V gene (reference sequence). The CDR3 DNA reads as TGTGCCAGCAGCTTGCGTGGGAGCGGTTACGAGCAGTACTTC. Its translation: CASSLRGSGYEQYF.

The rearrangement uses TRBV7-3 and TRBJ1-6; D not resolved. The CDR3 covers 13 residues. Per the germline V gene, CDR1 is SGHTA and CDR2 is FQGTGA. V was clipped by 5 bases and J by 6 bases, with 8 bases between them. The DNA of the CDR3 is TGTGCCAGCAGCCCCTCCCTTAATTCACCCCTCCACTTT. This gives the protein CASSPSLNSPLHF.

For the CDR3, the DNA is TGTGCCAGCAGCCAACTTTCCGGACTCGCAGATACGCAGTATTTT. Protein: CASSQLSGLADTQYF. This chain joins TRBV3-1 (or the pseudogene TRBV3-2) and TRBJ2-3; D possibly corresponds to TRBD2 (5 bases). This CDR3 is built from 15 residues. The V gene lost 2 bases and the J gene lost 4 bases, with 13 bases spanning the gap. Per germline, CDR1 LGHDT and CDR2 YNNKEL (reference sequence).

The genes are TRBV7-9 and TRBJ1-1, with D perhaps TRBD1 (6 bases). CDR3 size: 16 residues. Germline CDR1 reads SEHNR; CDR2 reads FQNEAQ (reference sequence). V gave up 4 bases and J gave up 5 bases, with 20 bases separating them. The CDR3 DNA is TGTGCCAGCAGCTACTCAGCGCAGGGGCAATGGACTGAAGCTTTCTTT. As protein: CASSYSAQGQWTEAFF.

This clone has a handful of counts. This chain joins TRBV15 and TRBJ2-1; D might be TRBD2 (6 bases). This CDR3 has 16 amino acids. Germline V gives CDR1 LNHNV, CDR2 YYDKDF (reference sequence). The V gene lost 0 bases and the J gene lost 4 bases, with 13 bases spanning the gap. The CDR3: CATSRDPGVLYNEQFF. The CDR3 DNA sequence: TGTGCCACCAGCAGAGATCCGGGGGTCCTTTACAATGAGCAGTTCTTC. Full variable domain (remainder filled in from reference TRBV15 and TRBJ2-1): DAMVIQNPRYQVTQFGKPVTLSCSQTLNHNVMYWYQQKSSQAPKLLFHYYDKDFNNEADTPDNFQSRRPNTSFCFLDIRSPGLGDTAMYLCATSRDPGVLYNEQFFGPGTRLTVL.

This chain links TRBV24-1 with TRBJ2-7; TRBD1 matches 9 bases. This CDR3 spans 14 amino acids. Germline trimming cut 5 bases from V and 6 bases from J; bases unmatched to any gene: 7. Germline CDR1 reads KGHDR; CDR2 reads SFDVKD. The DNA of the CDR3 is TGTGCCACCAGTGGACCCGGGACAGGGTCCGAGCAGTACTTC. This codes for CATSGPGTGSEQYF.

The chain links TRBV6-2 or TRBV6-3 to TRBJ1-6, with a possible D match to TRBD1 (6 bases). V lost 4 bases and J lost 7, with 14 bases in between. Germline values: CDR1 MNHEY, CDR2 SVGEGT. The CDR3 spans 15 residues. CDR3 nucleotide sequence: TGTGCCAGCAGTTTCCAGGCAGGGGAGAATTCACCCCTCCACTTT. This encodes CASSFQAGENSPLHF.

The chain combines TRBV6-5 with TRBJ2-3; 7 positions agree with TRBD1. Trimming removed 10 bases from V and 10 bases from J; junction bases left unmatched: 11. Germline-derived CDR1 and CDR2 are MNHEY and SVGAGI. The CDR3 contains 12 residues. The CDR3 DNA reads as TGTGCCACCTCGACAGGGCCCTCTGCGCAGTATTTT. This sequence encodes CATSTGPSAQYF.

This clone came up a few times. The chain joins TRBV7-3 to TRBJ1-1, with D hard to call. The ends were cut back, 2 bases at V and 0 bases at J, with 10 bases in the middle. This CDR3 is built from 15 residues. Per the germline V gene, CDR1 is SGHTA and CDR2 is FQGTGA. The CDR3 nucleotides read TGTGCCAGCAGCTTACTTCCGGGAATGAACACTGAAGCTTTCTTT. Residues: CASSLLPGMNTEAFF.

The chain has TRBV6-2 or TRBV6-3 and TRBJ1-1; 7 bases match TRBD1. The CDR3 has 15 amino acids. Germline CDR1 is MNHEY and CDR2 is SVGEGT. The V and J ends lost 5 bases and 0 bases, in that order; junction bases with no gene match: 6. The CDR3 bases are TGTGCCAGCAGTCCACATGGGACAGTGAACACTGAAGCTTTCTTT. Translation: CASSPHGTVNTEAFF.

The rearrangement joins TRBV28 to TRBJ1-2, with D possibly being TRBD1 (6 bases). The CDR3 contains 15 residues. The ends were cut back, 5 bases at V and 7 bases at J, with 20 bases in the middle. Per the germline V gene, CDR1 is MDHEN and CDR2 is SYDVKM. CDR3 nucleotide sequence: TGTGCCAGCAGTCTAGAGGCGGGGGGGGCTCGTGGCTACACCTTC. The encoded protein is CASSLEAGGARGYTF.

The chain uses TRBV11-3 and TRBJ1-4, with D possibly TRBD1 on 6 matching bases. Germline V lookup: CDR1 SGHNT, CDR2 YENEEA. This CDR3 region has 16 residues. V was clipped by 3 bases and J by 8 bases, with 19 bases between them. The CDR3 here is CASSLPTGLPREKLFF. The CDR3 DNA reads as TGTGCCAGCAGCTTGCCTACAGGGTTACCCCGGGAAAAACTGTTTTTT. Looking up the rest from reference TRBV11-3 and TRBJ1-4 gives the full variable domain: EAGVVQSPRYKIIEKKQPVAFWCNPISGHNTLYWYLQNLGQGPELLIRYENEEAVDDSQLPKDRFSAERLKGVDSTLKIQPAELGDSAVYLCASSLPTGLPREKLFFGSGTQLSVL.

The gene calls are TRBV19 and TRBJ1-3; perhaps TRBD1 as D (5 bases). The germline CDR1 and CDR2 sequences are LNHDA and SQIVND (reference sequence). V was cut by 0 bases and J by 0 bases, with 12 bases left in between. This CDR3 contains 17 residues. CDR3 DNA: TGTGCCAGTAGTATAGATTGGGGCACCTTCTCTGGAAACACCATATATTTT. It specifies CASSIDWGTFSGNTIYF.

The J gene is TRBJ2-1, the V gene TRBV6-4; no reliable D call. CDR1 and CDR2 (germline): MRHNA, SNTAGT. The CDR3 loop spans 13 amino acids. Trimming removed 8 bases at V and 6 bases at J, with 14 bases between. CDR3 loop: CASGLEVGNEQFF. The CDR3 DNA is TGTGCCAGCGGCCTCGAGGTAGGCAATGAGCAGTTCTTC.

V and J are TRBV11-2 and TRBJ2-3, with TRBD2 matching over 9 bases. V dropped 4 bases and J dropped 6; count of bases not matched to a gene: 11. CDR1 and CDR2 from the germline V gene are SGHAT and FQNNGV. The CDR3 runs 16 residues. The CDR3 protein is CASSSGREGATDTQYF. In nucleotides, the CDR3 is TGTGCCAGCAGCTCCGGGCGGGAGGGGGCCACGGATACGCAGTATTTT.

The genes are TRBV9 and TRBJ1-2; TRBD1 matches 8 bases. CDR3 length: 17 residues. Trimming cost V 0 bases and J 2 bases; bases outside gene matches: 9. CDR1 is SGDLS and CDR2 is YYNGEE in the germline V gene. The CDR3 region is CASSVARDRGTNYGYTF. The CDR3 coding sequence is TGTGCCAGCAGCGTAGCAAGAGACAGGGGCACCAACTATGGCTACACCTTC.